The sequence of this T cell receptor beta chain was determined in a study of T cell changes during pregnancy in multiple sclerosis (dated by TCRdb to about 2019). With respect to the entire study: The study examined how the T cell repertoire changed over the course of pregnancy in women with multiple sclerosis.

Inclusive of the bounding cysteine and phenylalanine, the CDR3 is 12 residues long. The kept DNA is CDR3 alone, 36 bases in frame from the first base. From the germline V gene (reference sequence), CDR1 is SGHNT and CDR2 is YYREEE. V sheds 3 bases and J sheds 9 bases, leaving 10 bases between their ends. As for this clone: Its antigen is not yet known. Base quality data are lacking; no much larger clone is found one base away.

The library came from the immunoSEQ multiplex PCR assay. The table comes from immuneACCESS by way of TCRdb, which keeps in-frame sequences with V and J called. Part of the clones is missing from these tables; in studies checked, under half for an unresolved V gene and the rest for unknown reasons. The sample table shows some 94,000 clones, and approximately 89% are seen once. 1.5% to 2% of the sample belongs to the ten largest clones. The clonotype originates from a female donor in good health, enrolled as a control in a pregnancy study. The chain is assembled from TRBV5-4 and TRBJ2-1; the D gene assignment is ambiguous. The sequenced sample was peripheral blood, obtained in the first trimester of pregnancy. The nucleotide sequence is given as TGTGCCAGCAGCTCATTAGGCGGTGAGCAGTTCTTC. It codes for CASSSLGGEQFF.